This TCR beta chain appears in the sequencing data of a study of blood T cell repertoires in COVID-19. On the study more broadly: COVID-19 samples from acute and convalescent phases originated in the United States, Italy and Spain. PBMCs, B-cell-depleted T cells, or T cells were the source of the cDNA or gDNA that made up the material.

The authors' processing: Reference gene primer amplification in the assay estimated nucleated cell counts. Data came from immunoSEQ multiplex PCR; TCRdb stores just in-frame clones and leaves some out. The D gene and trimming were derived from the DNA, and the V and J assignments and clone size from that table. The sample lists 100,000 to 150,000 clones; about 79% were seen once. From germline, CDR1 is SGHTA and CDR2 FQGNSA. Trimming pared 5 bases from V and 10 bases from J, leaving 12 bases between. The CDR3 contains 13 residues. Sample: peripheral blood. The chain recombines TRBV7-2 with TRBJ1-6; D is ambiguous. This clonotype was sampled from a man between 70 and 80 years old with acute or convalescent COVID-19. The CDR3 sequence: CASSEGSGSPLHF. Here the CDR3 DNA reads TGTGCCAGCAGCGAAGGTTCGGGGTCACCCCTCCACTTT.